This entry features one TCR beta chain sequence. What it recognizes is unknown. V shed 3 bases, J shed 0 bases, and the junction held 3 bases outside the gene matches. The CDR3 totals 15 residues. CDR1 SNHLY and CDR2 FYNNEI come from the germline V gene. The data derive from a study of cytomegalovirus exposure and HLA in healthy donors. Both 60 Vbeta primers and 13 Jbeta primers went into the PCR. Generated by immunoSEQ multiplex PCR, the TCRdb table keeps only in-frame clones and is missing some. The profile covers some 86,000 clones, with around 75% appearing a single time and roughly 14% taken by the ten largest. Overall study results and limits: Immune exposure data for these donors was limited to CMV serostatus. Rarity held for most TCR sequences, but there were some public TCRs that occurred in many donors. What a later analysis showed was that several of the most significant clusters appeared linked to common viral pathogens. Some V segments could not be told apart, so they were left out, TRBV6-2 and TRBV6-3 among them.

V and J are TRBV2 and TRBJ2-7, with 9 bases lining up with TRBD2. Sequencing used PBMCs. The receptor's source is a middle-aged woman in good health and CMV-seropositive. CDR3 sequence reads: CASSDGGGVSYEQYF. The CDR3 DNA is TGTGCCAGCAGTGACGGCGGGGGGGTCTCCTACGAGCAGTACTTC.